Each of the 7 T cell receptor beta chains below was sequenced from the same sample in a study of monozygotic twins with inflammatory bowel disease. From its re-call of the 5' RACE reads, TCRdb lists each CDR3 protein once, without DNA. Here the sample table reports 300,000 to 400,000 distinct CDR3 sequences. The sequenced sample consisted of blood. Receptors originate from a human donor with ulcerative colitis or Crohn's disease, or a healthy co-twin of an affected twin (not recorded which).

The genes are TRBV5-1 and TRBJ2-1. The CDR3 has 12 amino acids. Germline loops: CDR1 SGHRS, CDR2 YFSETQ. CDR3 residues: CASRFSRNEQFF.

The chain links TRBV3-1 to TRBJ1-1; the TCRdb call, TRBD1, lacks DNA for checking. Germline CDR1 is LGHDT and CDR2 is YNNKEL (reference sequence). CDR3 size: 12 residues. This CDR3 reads CASSRRVTEAFF.

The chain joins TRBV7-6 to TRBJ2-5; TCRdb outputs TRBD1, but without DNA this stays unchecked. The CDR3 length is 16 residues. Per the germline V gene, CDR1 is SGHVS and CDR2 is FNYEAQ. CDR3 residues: CASSLAPRGGQETQYF.

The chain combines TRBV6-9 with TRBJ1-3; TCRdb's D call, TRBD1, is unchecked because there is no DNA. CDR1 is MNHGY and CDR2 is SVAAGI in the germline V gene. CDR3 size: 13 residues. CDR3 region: CATTDRAGNTIYF.

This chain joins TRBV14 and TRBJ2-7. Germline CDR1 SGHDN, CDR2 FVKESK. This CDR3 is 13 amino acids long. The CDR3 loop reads CASSRTNSHEQYF.

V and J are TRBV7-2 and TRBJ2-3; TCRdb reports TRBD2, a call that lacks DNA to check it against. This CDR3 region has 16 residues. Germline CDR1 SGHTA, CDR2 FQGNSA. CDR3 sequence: CASSLVGLASTDTQYF.

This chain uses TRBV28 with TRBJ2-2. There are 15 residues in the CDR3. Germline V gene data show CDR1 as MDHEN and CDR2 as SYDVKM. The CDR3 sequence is CATTTRAPNTGELFF.